This TCR beta chain was identified in a study of control samples from healthy donors and cancer patients. This table comes from immunoSEQ multiplex PCR, and its TCRdb copy is limited to in-frame clones, with some not included. There are some 100,000 clones in the sample; about nine tenths occur only once, and roughly 4.5% lies in the top ten. The V gene's germline CDR1 is SNHLY and CDR2 FYNNEI. The CDR3 has 15 residues. The J segment lost 3 bases and the V segment lost 5 bases, leaving 7 bases of the junction unmatched. The chain couples TRBV2 to TRBJ2-7, with 10 bases lining up with TRBD2. This clonotype was sampled from a human donor in good health. The donor label of this sample is uncertain. Material: blood. The CDR3 sequence: CASSLAGGRGYEQYF. CDR3 sequence (DNA): TGTGCCAGCAGTTTAGCGGGGGGCCGGGGCTACGAGCAGTACTTC.